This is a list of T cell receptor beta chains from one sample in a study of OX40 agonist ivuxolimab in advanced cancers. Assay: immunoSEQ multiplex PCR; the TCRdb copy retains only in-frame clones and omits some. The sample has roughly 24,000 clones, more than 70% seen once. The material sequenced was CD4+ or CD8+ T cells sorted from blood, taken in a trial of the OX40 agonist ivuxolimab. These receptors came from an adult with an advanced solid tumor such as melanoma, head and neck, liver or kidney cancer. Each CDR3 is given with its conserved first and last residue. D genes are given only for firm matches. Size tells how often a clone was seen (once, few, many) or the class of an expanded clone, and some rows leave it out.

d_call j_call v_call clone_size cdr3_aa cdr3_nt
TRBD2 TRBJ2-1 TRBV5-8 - CASSLGSGGGDEQFF TGTGCCAGCAGCTTGGGGAGCGGGGGCGGGGATGAGCAGTTCTTC
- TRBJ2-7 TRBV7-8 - CASSRGRTVNEQYF TGTGCCAGCAGCCGCGGACGGACCGTCAACGAGCAGTACTTC
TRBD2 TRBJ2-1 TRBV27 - CASSPVGMRGNYNEQFF TGTGCCAGCAGTCCCGTTGGGATGCGGGGGAACTACAATGAGCAGTTCTTC
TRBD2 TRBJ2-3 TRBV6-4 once CASSDSVSGGPDTQYF TGTGCCAGCAGTGATTCGGTTAGCGGGGGACCAGATACGCAGTATTTT
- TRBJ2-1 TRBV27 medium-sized CASSFGGPYNEQFF TGTGCCAGCAGTTTTGGCGGACCCTACAATGAGCAGTTCTTC
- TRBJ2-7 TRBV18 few CASSPSAGLYEQYF TGTGCCAGCTCACCGTCGGCAGGGCTTTACGAGCAGTACTTC
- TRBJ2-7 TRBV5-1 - CASSLRSSYEQYF TGCGCCAGCAGCTTGCGATCGTCCTACGAGCAGTACTTC
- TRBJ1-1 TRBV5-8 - CASSARSEAFF TGTGCCAGCAGCGCCCGGTCCGAGGCTTTCTTT
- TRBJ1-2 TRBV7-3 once CASSPGGGDYGYTF TGTGCCAGCAGCCCCGGGGGGGGAGACTATGGCTACACCTTC
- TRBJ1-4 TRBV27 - CASRYGRNEKLFF TGTGCCAGCAGATACGGGAGAAATGAAAAACTGTTTTTT
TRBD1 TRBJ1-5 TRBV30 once CAWSPPDRPNQPQHF TGTGCCTGGAGTCCCCCGGACAGGCCCAATCAGCCCCAGCATTTT
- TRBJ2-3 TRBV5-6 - CASSLGSTDTQYF TGTGCCAGCAGCTTGGGAAGCACAGATACGCAGTATTTT
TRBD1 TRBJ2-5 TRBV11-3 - CASSLGTGEGETQYF TGTGCCAGCAGCTTAGGTACAGGGGAAGGAGAGACCCAGTACTTC
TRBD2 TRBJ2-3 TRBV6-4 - CASRGLADTQYF TGTGCCAGCAGAGGACTAGCAGATACGCAGTATTTT
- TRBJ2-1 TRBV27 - CATGATGSSGNEQFF TGTGCCACTGGGGCTACCGGGAGCTCTGGAAATGAGCAGTTCTTC
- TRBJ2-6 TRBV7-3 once CASSLSSLSGANVLTF TGTGCCAGCAGCTTATCATCCCTTTCTGGGGCCAACGTCCTGACTTTC
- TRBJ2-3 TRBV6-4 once CASSDNRVSTDTQYF TGTGCCAGCAGTGACAACAGGGTCAGCACAGATACGCAGTATTTT
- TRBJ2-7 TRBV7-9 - CATQGRGYEQYF TGTGCCACCCAAGGACGTGGCTACGAGCAGTACTTC
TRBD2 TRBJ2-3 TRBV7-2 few CASNPWLAGEPDTQYF TGTGCCAGCAACCCCTGGCTAGCGGGAGAGCCAGATACGCAGTATTTT
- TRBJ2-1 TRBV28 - CASSSLGGTYNEQFF TGTGCCAGCAGTTCCTTAGGGGGAACCTACAATGAGCAGTTCTTC
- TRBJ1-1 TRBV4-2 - CASSQVMNTEAFF TGTGCCAGCAGCCAAGTTATGAACACTGAAGCTTTCTTT
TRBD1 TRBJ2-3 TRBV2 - CAAKVGTAYSASTDTQYF TGTGCCGCTAAGGTCGGGACAGCGTATTCTGCTAGCACAGATACGCAGTATTTT
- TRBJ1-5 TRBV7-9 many CASSWDTEGNQPQHF TGTGCCAGCAGCTGGGACACTGAAGGCAATCAGCCCCAGCATTTT
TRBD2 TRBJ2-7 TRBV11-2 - CASSPDMGGYEQYF TGTGCCAGCAGCCCGGACATGGGAGGGTACGAGCAGTACTTC
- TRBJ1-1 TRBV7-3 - CASRLGDTGRRTEAFF TGTGCCAGCAGACTCGGGGATACAGGGAGGAGGACTGAAGCTTTCTTT
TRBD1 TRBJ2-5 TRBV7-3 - CASSLNGGQGEAQYF TGTGCCAGCAGCTTAAATGGGGGACAGGGTGAGGCCCAGTACTTC
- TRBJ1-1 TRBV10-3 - CAISESMTNTEAFF TGTGCCATCAGTGAGTCGATGACAAACACTGAAGCTTTCTTT
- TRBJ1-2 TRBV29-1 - CSVDIADSPYGYTF TGCAGCGTTGATATAGCCGACAGTCCCTATGGCTACACCTTC